The entry that follows covers one T cell receptor beta chain sequence. Its antigen is not identified. The source of the sample is a study of siplizumab effects on memory and regulatory T cells. Study-level points and caveats: Naive T cells, seemingly more diverse than memory cells, seemed major alloresponse contributors.

CDR3 size: 15 residues. V was trimmed by 6 bases and J by 0 bases, leaving 14 bases between them. Germline V gives CDR1 LGHNA, CDR2 YNFKEQ. This table comes from immunoSEQ multiplex PCR, and its TCRdb copy is limited to in-frame clones, with some not included. The sample records 90,000 to 120,000 clones, 92% being singletons. This receptor was obtained from a human donor in good health. The material sequenced was Tregs sorted from blood. The rearrangement uses TRBV4-2 and TRBJ1-2, with D hard to call. The CDR3 here is CASSREAETNYGYTF. The DNA for the CDR3 is TGTGCCAGCAGTCGCGAGGCAGAGACTAACTATGGCTACACCTTC.